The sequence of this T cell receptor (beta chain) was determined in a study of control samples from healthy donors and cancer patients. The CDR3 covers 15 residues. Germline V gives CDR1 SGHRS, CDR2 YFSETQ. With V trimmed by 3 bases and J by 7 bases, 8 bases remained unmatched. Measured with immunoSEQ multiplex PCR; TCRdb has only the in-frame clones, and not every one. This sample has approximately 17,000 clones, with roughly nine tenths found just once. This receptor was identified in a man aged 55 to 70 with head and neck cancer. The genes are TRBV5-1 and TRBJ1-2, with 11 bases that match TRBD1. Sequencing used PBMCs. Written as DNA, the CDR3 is TGCGCCAGCAGCTCCCCGGACAGGGGGCTCCTTGGCTACACCTTC. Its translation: CASSSPDRGLLGYTF.